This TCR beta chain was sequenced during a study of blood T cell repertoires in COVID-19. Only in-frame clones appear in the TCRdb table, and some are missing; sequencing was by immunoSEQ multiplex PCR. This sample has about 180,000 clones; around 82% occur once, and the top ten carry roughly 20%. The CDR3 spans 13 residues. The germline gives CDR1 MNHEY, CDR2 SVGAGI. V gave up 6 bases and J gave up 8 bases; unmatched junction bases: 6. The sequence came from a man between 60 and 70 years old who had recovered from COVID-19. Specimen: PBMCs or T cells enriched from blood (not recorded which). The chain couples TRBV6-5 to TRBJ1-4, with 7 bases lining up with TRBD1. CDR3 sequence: CASSLTGNEKLFF. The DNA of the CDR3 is TGTGCCAGCAGCCTGACAGGGAACGAAAAACTGTTTTTT.